This T cell receptor (beta chain) was found in a study of shared clonotypes between healthy human individuals (dated by TCRdb to about 2020). Some background on the complete study: The cohort comprised two women and a few men aged 18 to 49 years. Per donor, three plates each were used for CD4 naive and CD4 memory, two for CD8 naive, and one for CD8 memory. To estimate repertoire size and how much clonotype sharing occurs between individuals, the study deeply sequenced the blood TCR repertoires of roughly 5 healthy adults. To increase sequencing depth and limit assay-specific biases, different laboratories used diverse techniques to prepare libraries and sequence TCR repertoires. Between about 0.8 and 9.5 billion PBMCs per donor were obtained by leukapheresis.

With regard to this clone: The specificity of this receptor is unknown. Base qualities are not recorded, but no much larger clone differs from it by a single base. Additional DNA sequences in this sample encode the identical CDR3.

The investigation overall reported the following: The genetic and exposure-history diversity represented was limited by the small number of donors. Larger estimated clonotype richness was generally found for naive subsets than for memory subsets. Pairwise subsampling indicated that sequencing depth was expected to affect the degree of clonotype sharing among donors. Rarefaction of sorted-subset datasets indicated incomplete sequencing despite the large sequencing depth. Only blood was sampled, and tissue TCR repertoires likely differ from those in blood. Sharing across a few donors was observed for approximately 5% of naive CD4, under 4% of naive CD8, roughly 2.4% of memory CD4, and around 0.42% of memory CD8 clonotypes. Compared with non-shared clonotypes, clonotypes shared by all four sorted-subset donors had higher generation probabilities.

Donors were healthy HIV-negative adults with no recently reported acute infections or vaccinations. Only Caucasian adults living in Nashville, Tennessee, USA were represented among the donors. CD4+ T cells were enriched by magnetic negative selection, after which naive cells were positively selected on CD45RA and the negative fraction was taken as the memory subset. Blood was obtained by leukapheresis, after which PBMCs were separated by Ficoll-Histopaque density gradient centrifugation and cryopreserved in liquid nitrogen vapor phase. Purity and quantity of every magnetically sorted T cell population were checked by analytical flow cytometry. Genomic DNA was isolated from each sorted fraction and quantified by UV absorbance on a Nanodrop 2000c. The germline V gene gives CDR1 as SGHVS and CDR2 as FNYEAQ. A distance of 10 bases separates the germline ends of V and J, which lose 1 base and 0 bases respectively. The CDR3 sequence holds 15 residues, the cysteine and phenylalanine included. Of the read, only the CDR3 DNA is kept; its 45 bases are in frame from base 1.

Using the deep immunoSEQ assay, multiplex PCR amplified TCR CDR3 regions from genomic DNA. For each cell subset, the extracted genomic DNA was distributed evenly across all wells of several immunoSEQ 96-well plates, and each plate served as one replicate. For sorted subsets, 200 to 250 ng genomic DNA, equal to 30,000 to 35,000 T cell genomes, was loaded into each replicate PCR. The purified libraries were quantified using a Qubit 3.0 fluorometer, sized with a Bioanalyzer 2100, and then quantified again using the KAPA Library Quantification kit. Each immunoSEQ 96-well plate was sequenced on its own single-read 150-cycle Illumina NextSeq 550 flow cell. The authors processed their data as follows. Because only junctional sequences without quality scores were contained in the immunoSEQ output, filtering matching that applied to full-length reads could not be performed. Sequences were annotated with PyIR, a Python wrapper for IgBLAST v1.9, using IMGT germline references to assign V/J genes and CDR3. Any read was removed if the V/J assignment was weak (E-value above 1e-6), the CDR3 was missing, or the read contained stop codons, out-of-frame junctions, or ambiguous translated residues. V3J clonotypes were defined as sequences sharing an identical inferred V gene, J gene, and CDR3 amino acid sequence. To compute the percentage overlap between repertoires, the number of shared unique clonotypes was divided by the size of the smaller repertoire. Three approaches were used to assess repertoire richness: RTK rarefaction, the Chao1 estimator, and Recon v2.1 estimates of unobserved clonotypes. Generation probabilities were computed with OLGA for all TCRbeta clonotypes obtained by the gDNA method from a handful of donors. The table comes from immuneACCESS by way of TCRdb, which keeps in-frame sequences with V and J called. Part of the clones is missing from these tables; in studies checked, under half for an unresolved V gene and the rest for unknown reasons. The V and J calls and clone size were taken over from that table, and D and trimming were inferred from the DNA. In this sample the table shows approximately 2,000,000 clones, just under 95% of which occur a single time. 0.37% of the sample is taken by the ten largest.

The sequencing input was naive CD4+ T cells from PBMCs. The sample's cell subset or site label is to be understood as: CD45RA+ positively selected. The chain is assembled from TRBV7-6 and TRBJ2-7; the D gene may be TRBD1 or TRBD2, since each aligns over 5 bases. This TCR was sampled from a man between 18 and 35 years old in good health. Some clones in this sample may be carry-over from other donors' samples. The CDR3: CASSLESGSSYEQYF. Read as DNA, the sequence is TGTGCCAGCAGCTTAGAGTCAGGGAGCTCCTACGAGCAGTACTTC.